Listed here are 29 T cell receptor beta chains from one sample, sequenced in a study of glioma-infiltrating T cells. TCR alpha and beta CDR3 regions were amplified from RNA using iRepertoire nested multiplex PCR. MiXCR, applied by TCRdb to the multiplex PCR reads, yields one record per CDR3 protein. This table has 95,000 to 110,000 distinct CDR3 sequences, about 28% appearing once. Sequenced: glioma tissue, nonneoplastic brain tissue, or PBMCs (not recorded which). The origin of the receptors is a human donor with low-grade glioma or glioblastoma, undergoing nonglioma brain surgery, or in good health (not recorded which).

This clonotype showed up many times. This chain uses TRBV28 with TRBJ2-3, with D possibly called TRBD1 or TRBD2 (5 bases each). Germline CDR1 and CDR2: MDHEN and SYDVKM. The V end lost 2 bases, the J end lost 0 bases, and 21 bases lay between the germline ends. The CDR3 is 19 residues long. The CDR3: CASSLVLGDRQTSTDTQYF. As DNA, the CDR3 is TGTGCCAGCAGTTTAGTATTGGGGGATAGACAGACCAGCACAGATACGCAGTATTTT.

The V gene is TRBV5-1, the J gene TRBJ1-2, with D maybe TRBD1 (6 bases). The V gene's germline CDR1 is SGHRS and CDR2 YFSETQ. CDR3 size: 15 residues. The V gene lost 5 bases and the J gene lost 0 bases, with 14 bases spanning the gap. In DNA, the CDR3 is TGCGCCAGCAGTTTAACAGGGTCGGCTAACTATGGCTACACCTTC. Amino acid sequence: CASSLTGSANYGYTF. The whole variable domain, remainder taken from reference TRBV5-1 and TRBJ1-2, is KAGVTQTPRYLIKTRGQQVTLSCSPISGHRSVSWYQQTPGQGLQFLFEYFSETQRNKGNFPGRFSGRQFSNSRSEMNVSTLELGDSALYLCASSLTGSANYGYTFGSGTRLTVV.

This clonotype was seen repeatedly, ten times or more. The chain combines TRBV27 with TRBJ2-3; no reliable D call. The CDR3 extends over 11 amino acids. V dropped 3 bases and J dropped 6 bases, with 4 bases sitting between them. Germline-derived CDR1 and CDR2 are MNHEY and SMNVEV (reference sequence). This CDR3 reads CASSLGDTQYF. As DNA, the CDR3 is TGTGCCAGCAGTTTGGGGGATACGCAGTATTTT.

This clonotype was counted at least ten times. V gene TRBV7-8 combines with J gene TRBJ2-5; TRBD2 might be the D (6 bases). Per germline, CDR1 SGHVS and CDR2 FQNEAQ. V was clipped by 6 bases and J by 5 bases, with 13 bases between them. The CDR3 has 13 amino acids. CDR3 amino acids: CASSILAVETQYF. Written as DNA, the CDR3 is TGTGCCAGCAGTATACTAGCAGTTGAGACCCAGTACTTC.

This clonotype was observed at least ten times. For the CDR3, the DNA is TGCAGTGCTAGAGATCTCGCGGGGGGAAAGACCCAGTACTTC. Residues: CSARDLAGGKTQYF. The V call is TRBV20-1, the J call TRBJ2-5; TRBD2 matches at 8 bases. CDR1 and CDR2 (germline): DFQATT, SNEGSKA (reference sequence). The junction had 6 bases not matched to a gene; V was cut back by 0 bases and J by 6 bases. The CDR3 contains 14 residues.

This clonotype was observed at least ten times. V usage is TRBV2 and J usage is TRBJ2-5; no reliable D call. V was clipped by 4 bases and J by 4 bases, with 7 bases between them. Germline V gene lookup returns CDR1 SNHLY and CDR2 FYNNEI. The CDR3 has 12 amino acids. CDR3 sequence reads: CASSGAGETQYF. In DNA, the CDR3 is TGTGCCAGCAGTGGAGCAGGAGAGACCCAGTACTTC.

This clonotype turned up a few times. The chain couples TRBV10-3 to TRBJ2-1; 8 bases align to TRBD1. The J segment lost 8 bases and the V segment lost 11 bases, leaving 8 bases of the junction unmatched. The CDR3 totals 12 residues. CDR1 ENHRY and CDR2 SYGVKD come from the germline V gene. CDR3 in DNA: TGTGCCTCACAGGGGGATGGGGATGAGCAGTTCTTC. It yields the protein CASQGDGDEQFF.

V is TRBV30 and J is TRBJ2-1, with 10 bases identical to TRBD2. The CDR3 has 15 amino acids. Germline values: CDR1 GTSNPN, CDR2 SVGIG (reference sequence). Trimming took 7 bases from V and 7 from J; bases not matched to a gene: 13. The CDR3 DNA reads as TGTGCCTCCACAACAGCGGGGGGGATTTTAAATGAGCAGTTCTTC. Translation gives CASTTAGGILNEQFF.

This clonotype was counted many times. V usage is TRBV20-1 and J usage is TRBJ2-7; D is unclear. The V end lost 5 bases, the J end lost 3 bases, and 14 bases lay between the germline ends. CDR1 is DFQATT, CDR2 SNEGSKA, per germline (reference sequence). The CDR3 has 13 amino acids. This chain's CDR3 is CSAHREAGYEQYF. For the CDR3, the DNA is TGCAGTGCTCACCGCGAAGCCGGCTACGAGCAGTACTTC.

This clonotype has only a few counts. The chain has TRBV11-2 and TRBJ2-3; D uncertain. This CDR3 is built from 15 residues. The germline V and J ends were trimmed by 2 bases and 1 base, with 10 bases remaining between them. Germline V lookup: CDR1 SGHAT, CDR2 FQNNGV. The CDR3 here is CASSLNTLRTDTQYF. DNA of the CDR3: TGTGCCAGCAGCTTAAACACCCTTCGCACAGATACGCAGTATTTT.

As concerns this clonotype: A read error may account for a junction end that differs from germline. As DNA, the CDR3 is TGTGCCACCAGCACCCATCGGGGGGAAGGGACCAAGTACTTC. Translated: CATSTHRGEGTKYF. This chain uses TRBV15 with TRBJ2-5, with TRBD2 matching 7 bases. Per the germline V gene, CDR1 is LNHNV and CDR2 is YYDKDF (reference sequence). CDR3 length: 14 amino acids.

This clonotype was observed at least ten times. CDR3 coding DNA: TGCAGTGCTAGAGAGGGCCGCACAGATACGCAGTATTTT. Its translation is CSAREGRTDTQYF. This sequence joins TRBV20-1 and TRBJ2-3; D call uncertain. The CDR3 sequence is 13 residues long. Germline-derived CDR1 and CDR2 are DFQATT and SNEGSKA (reference sequence). Trimming pared 0 bases from V and 1 base from J, leaving 5 bases between.

The chain recombines TRBV9 with TRBJ1-2; weak D call: TRBD1 (6 bases). The germline V gene encodes CDR1 SGDLS and CDR2 YYNGEE. The CDR3 has 14 amino acids. Trimming took 0 bases from V and 7 from J, leaving 13 bases between them. The CDR3 DNA reads TGTGCCAGCAGCGTAGTGTCAGGGGCTATTGGCTACACCTTC. Protein: CASSVVSGAIGYTF.

In its sample, this clonotype was seen many times. The V call is TRBV20-1, the J call TRBJ1-5; TRBD1 aligns across 7 bases. Germline lookup yields CDR1 DFQATT and CDR2 SNEGSKA (reference sequence). This CDR3 region has 13 residues. Unmatched junction bases numbered 4, after V lost 4 bases and J lost 4 bases. The CDR3 nucleotides are TGCAGTGCTATAGAACAGGGGAATCAGCCCCAGCATTTT. As protein: CSAIEQGNQPQHF.

As concerns this clonotype: A much more abundant neighbour one base away suggests this may be a read error. This chain uses TRBV6-2 or TRBV6-3 with TRBJ1-6, with D perhaps matching TRBD1 (6 bases). The germline V gene has CDR1 MNHEY and CDR2 SVGEGT. This CDR3 is 14 amino acids long. The CDR3 region has the DNA TGTGCCAGTCTACCGGACAGCCATAATACACCCCTCCACTTT. This encodes CASLPDSHNTPLHF.

This clonotype appeared many times. The chain is built from TRBV7-2 and TRBJ2-1; either TRBD1 or TRBD2 may fit D (7 bases each). The CDR3 covers 14 residues. V was shortened by 4 bases and J by 7 bases, with 14 bases between the two germline ends. Germline CDR1 is SGHTA and CDR2 is FQGNSA. CDR3 bases: TGTGCCAGCAGCTCAGGGGGGGCTACGAATGAGCAGTTCTTC. It is translated as CASSSGGATNEQFF.

This clonotype was observed once. One base away lies a much larger clone, so this may be a sequencing read error. This chain links TRBV27 with TRBJ2-7; D perhaps matches TRBD2 (7 bases). In germline, CDR1 is MNHEY, CDR2 SMNVEV (reference sequence). The CDR3 is 13 residues long. The CDR3 loop reads CASIAGDTYEQCF. The CDR3 DNA follows: TGTGCCAGCATCGCGGGGGACACCTACGAGCAGTGCTTC.

Only a few counts were recorded for this clonotype. The chain couples TRBV5-1 to TRBJ1-4; 8 bases align to TRBD1. Germline V gene lookup returns CDR1 SGHRS and CDR2 YFSETQ. Trimming cost V 5 bases and J 6 bases; bases outside gene matches: 3. The CDR3 consists of 13 residues. CDR3 loop: CASRGQDDEKLFF. The CDR3 DNA is TGCGCCAGCAGGGGACAGGACGATGAAAAACTGTTTTTT.

Note on this clonotype: This clone may be a read error of a much larger clone one base away. The chain is built from TRBV2 and TRBJ1-2; TRBD1 might be the D (5 bases). V dropped 2 bases and J dropped 5 bases, with 24 bases sitting between them. The CDR3 is made up of 18 amino acids. Per the germline V gene, CDR1 is SNHLY and CDR2 is FYNNEI. CDR3: CASSEFSGPRGRKYGYTF. Here the CDR3 DNA reads TGTGCCAGCAGTGAATTTTCCGGTCCCCGGGGACGGAAATATGGCTACACCTTC.

This clonotype was recorded many times. The chain carries TRBV3-1 and TRBJ2-5; D uncertain. CDR1 and CDR2 from the germline V gene are LGHDT and YNNKEL (reference sequence). V was clipped by 0 bases and J by 3 bases, with 11 bases between them. This CDR3 has 15 residues. CDR3 in DNA: TGTGCCAGCAGCCAAGATACCCGCCCTGAAGAGACCCAGTACTTC. Its protein is CASSQDTRPEETQYF.

This clonotype has at least ten counts. The junction differs from germline at one of its ends, possibly a read error. The chain recombines TRBV19 with TRBJ2-5, with D perhaps TRBD1 or TRBD2 (5 bases each). CDR1 LNHDA and CDR2 SQIVND come from the germline V gene (reference sequence). This CDR3 region has 15 residues. CDR3 in amino acids: CTSNDGALRGETQYF. The CDR3, as DNA: TGTACCAGTAATGATGGGGCCCTCCGAGGGGAGACCCAGTACTTC.

About this clonotype itself: One base away lies a much larger clone, so this may be a sequencing read error. This chain uses TRBV2 with TRBJ1-6; D call uncertain. Germline-derived CDR1 and CDR2 are SNHLY and FYNNEI. This CDR3 region has 12 residues. V shed 5 bases and J shed 14 bases, with 13 bases lying between them. The CDR3 sequence: CASSTLSYALHF. The CDR3 region has the DNA TGTGCCAGCAGTACTCTGTCCTACGCCCTCCACTTT.

The chain combines TRBV18 with TRBJ2-5, with D tentatively TRBD2 (5 bases). Germline V gene data show CDR1 as KGHSH and CDR2 as LQKENI. CDR3 size: 13 residues. Trimming stripped 2 bases from V and 9 bases from J, with 13 bases between. In nucleotides, the CDR3 is TGTGCCAGCTCACCAGTCGACCTGGGAGCCCAGTACTTC. Protein sequence: CASSPVDLGAQYF.

This clonotype was recorded many times. The chain uses TRBV7-2 and TRBJ2-1; D perhaps matches TRBD2 (6 bases). The CDR3 has 13 residues. Trimming took 3 bases from V and 4 from J, leaving 7 bases between them. CDR1 and CDR2 (germline): SGHTA, FQGNSA. The CDR3 DNA follows: TGTGCCAGCAGCTTGGGACTTTACAATGAGCAGTTCTTC. It codes for CASSLGLYNEQFF.

As for this clonotype: The germline gene is not matched at one end of the junction; a read error may be the cause. The chain links TRBV20-1 to TRBJ1-6; D may be TRBD1 (6 bases). CDR1 and CDR2 (germline): DFQATT, SNEGSKA (reference sequence). This CDR3 comprises 16 residues. CDR3 loop: CGARLDSPANNSPLHF. Here the CDR3 DNA reads TGCGGTGCTAGATTGGACAGCCCCGCTAATAATTCACCCCTCCACTTT.

In the case of this clonotype: The junction differs from germline at one of its ends, possibly a read error. The chain couples TRBV9 to TRBJ2-5, with a weak D call TRBD1 (6 bases). CDR1 and CDR2 (germline): SGDLS, YYNGEE. This CDR3 region has 13 residues. The CDR3 sequence: CASSPGHLETKYF. The CDR3 DNA reads as TGTGCCAGCAGCCCGGGACATTTAGAGACCAAGTACTTC.

At least ten counts were recorded for this clonotype. The chain uses TRBV4-3 and TRBJ2-7, with D perhaps being TRBD1 or TRBD2 (5 bases each). The ends were cut back, 1 base at V and 4 bases at J, with 11 bases in the middle. Germline loops: CDR1 LGHNA, CDR2 YSLEER. The length of the CDR3 is 14 residues. CDR3 bases: TGCGCCAGCAGCCAAGTAGACAGAGGGTACGAGCAGTACTTC. It is translated as CASSQVDRGYEQYF.

A word on this clonotype: The junction departs from germline at one end; a sequencing error may be responsible. The chain carries TRBV20-1 and TRBJ2-1, with D unresolved. CDR1 is DFQATT and CDR2 is SNEGSKA in the germline V gene (reference sequence). The CDR3 contains 12 residues. In nucleotides, the CDR3 is TGCAGTGCTACGCACCTCTACAATGAGCAGTCCTTC. This translates into CSATHLYNEQSF.

In its sample, this clonotype was seen many times. The CDR3 loop is CASSLLDPSLAKNIQYF. In nucleotides, the CDR3 is TGTGCCAGCAGTTTATTGGACCCTAGTCTAGCCAAAAACATTCAGTACTTC. V is TRBV28 and J is TRBJ2-4; D ambiguous. The CDR3 has 17 amino acids. Germline assignment: CDR1 MDHEN and CDR2 SYDVKM. Trimming cost V 1 base and J 0 bases, with 13 bases left between them.